These 20 T cell receptor beta chains share one sample of origin, sequenced in a study of blood T cell repertoires in COVID-19. TCRdb's copy holds only in-frame clones and misses some; the assay was immunoSEQ multiplex PCR. The profile shows 110,000 to 150,000 clones, roughly 86% of them singletons. Sequencing was carried out using peripheral blood. The receptors were sampled from a human donor in a cohort sampled during active COVID-19.

The chain employs TRBV27 and TRBJ1-2; no clear D gene. Trimming stripped 5 bases from V and 3 bases from J, with 13 bases between. The length of the CDR3 is 14 residues. The germline V gene encodes CDR1 MNHEY and CDR2 SMNVEV (reference sequence). CDR3 sequence reads: CASSIQPFYYGYTF. The CDR3 DNA sequence: TGTGCCAGCAGTATACAGCCATTCTACTATGGCTACACCTTC.

The chain uses TRBV28 and TRBJ2-7, with a tentative D call TRBD1 (6 bases). Trimming stripped 1 base from V and 4 bases from J, with 11 bases between. CDR1 and CDR2 from the germline V gene are MDHEN and SYDVKM. This CDR3 spans 14 amino acids. CDR3 protein: CASSLFRGEYEQYF. The CDR3 DNA reads as TGTGCCAGCAGTTTATTCAGGGGAGAATACGAGCAGTACTTC.

The genes are TRBV12-1 and TRBJ2-4; the table's D call, TRBD2, was not checked against the DNA. TRBV12-1 is classified as a pseudogene. The CDR3 has 17 amino acids. CDR3: CASPRSLWGVDKNIQYF. The CDR3 DNA follows: TGTGCCAGCCCTCGCAGTCTGTGGGGGGTGGACAAAAACATTCAGTACTTC.

The chain links TRBV6-6 to TRBJ2-5, with D tentatively TRBD1 (6 bases). CDR1 and CDR2 (germline): MNHNY, SVGAGI (reference sequence). The CDR3 extends over 13 amino acids. V was clipped by 4 bases and J by 4 bases, with 10 bases between them. The DNA of the CDR3 is TGTGCCAGCAGTTCACAGGGCAGAGAGACCCAGTACTTC. Translation: CASSSQGRETQYF.

This chain joins TRBV2 and TRBJ2-3, with 10 bases lining up with TRBD2. This CDR3 region has 16 residues. V was pared by 3 bases and J by 4 bases, with 7 bases of the junction left unmatched. Germline V lookup: CDR1 SNHLY, CDR2 FYNNEI. CDR3 bases: TGTGCCAGCAGTGAGGGACTAGCGACAATCGCAGATACGCAGTATTTT. As protein: CASSEGLATIADTQYF.

The V call is TRBV9, the J call TRBJ2-1, with 7 bases matching TRBD1. This CDR3 is built from 15 residues. V shed 3 bases, J shed 8 bases, and the junction held 11 bases outside the gene matches. The germline V gene encodes CDR1 SGDLS and CDR2 YYNGEE. CDR3 region: CASSASHRGGDEQFF. Here the CDR3 DNA reads TGTGCCAGCAGCGCATCCCACAGGGGCGGTGATGAGCAGTTCTTC.

This clone was detected a few times. This sequence joins TRBV6-5 and TRBJ1-6; TRBD1 is a possible D gene (5 bases). V shed 6 bases and J shed 6 bases, with 12 bases lying between them. In germline, CDR1 is MNHEY, CDR2 SVGAGI. The CDR3 totals 14 residues. The CDR3 nucleotides are TGTGCCAGCAGCCTTCAGGGTAGTAATTCACCCCTCCACTTT. This translates into CASSLQGSNSPLHF.

V gene TRBV28 combines with J gene TRBJ2-7; 8 bases fit TRBD2. After removal of 7 bases from V and 4 bases from J, the junction contained 6 bases not matched to a gene. This CDR3 is 13 amino acids long. Germline CDR1 is MDHEN and CDR2 is SYDVKM. CDR3 nucleotide sequence: TGTGCCAGCAACGGGGGGGGAGGATACGAGCAGTACTTC. Translating gives CASNGGGGYEQYF. Together with reference TRBV28 and TRBJ2-7, the CDR3 gives the full variable domain: DVKVTQSSRYLVKRTGEKVFLECVQDMDHENMFWYRQDPGLGLRLIYFSYDVKMKEKGDIPEGYSVSREKKERFSLILESASTNQTSMYLCASNGGGGYEQYFGPGTRLTVT.

The chain uses TRBV2 and TRBJ1-1; maybe TRBD1 (5 bases). The CDR3 covers 16 residues. CDR1 is SNHLY and CDR2 is FYNNEI in the germline V gene. The ends were cut back, 1 base at V and 4 bases at J, with 16 bases in the middle. CDR3 region: CASSEGIGGRITEAFF. The DNA for the CDR3 is TGTGCCAGCAGTGAAGGAATTGGGGGGAGAATCACTGAAGCTTTCTTT.

This chain connects TRBV9 to TRBJ2-2; a weak D match, TRBD2 (5 bases). Trimming stripped 0 bases from V and 0 bases from J, with 9 bases between. The CDR3 extends over 16 amino acids. Per the germline V gene, CDR1 is SGDLS and CDR2 is YYNGEE. As DNA, the CDR3 is TGTGCCAGCAGCGTAGAGGAGCGGTCGAACACCGGGGAGCTGTTTTTT. It specifies CASSVEERSNTGELFF.

This clone was recorded once. The chain is built from TRBV6-6 and TRBJ1-6, with 12 bases lining up with TRBD1. V lost 5 bases, J lost 6 bases, and 5 bases stayed unmatched. CDR3 size: 16 residues. Germline V gene sequence: CDR1 MNHNY, CDR2 SVGAGI (reference sequence). The CDR3 region has the DNA TGTGCCAGCAGTCCGGGACAGGGGGCTAGTAATTCACCCCTCCACTTT. It translates to CASSPGQGASNSPLHF.

The gene calls are TRBV28 and TRBJ2-3; 10 nucleotides agree with TRBD2. The V segment lost 4 bases and the J segment 2 bases; nucleotides outside the gene matches: 12. The V gene's germline CDR1 is MDHEN and CDR2 SYDVKM. This CDR3 is 18 amino acids long. CDR3 nucleotide sequence: TGTGCCAGCAGTTCGATCCTAGCGGGGGATTTTCCCACAGATACGCAGTATTTT. This encodes CASSSILAGDFPTDTQYF.

This chain connects TRBV29-1 to TRBJ1-1; 7 bases are a match to TRBD1. CDR1 SQVTM and CDR2 ANQGSEA come from the germline V gene. The CDR3 spans 18 residues. Trimming cost V 0 bases and J 3 bases; bases outside gene matches: 16. CDR3 sequence: CSVEDPWETGKGDTEAFF. Written as DNA, the CDR3 is TGCAGCGTTGAAGATCCGTGGGAGACAGGGAAAGGGGACACTGAAGCTTTCTTT.

A few counts support this clone. The genes are TRBV30 and TRBJ1-5; 11 positions agree with TRBD1. The CDR3 contains 14 residues. In germline, CDR1 is GTSNPN, CDR2 SVGIG (reference sequence). Losses at the gene ends were 3 bases for V and 6 bases for J; bases not matched to a gene: 4. The CDR3 protein is CAWRGQGAGQPQHF. CDR3 DNA sequence: TGTGCCTGGAGAGGACAGGGGGCGGGTCAGCCCCAGCATTTT.

The genes are TRBV19 and TRBJ2-4; 8 bases line up with TRBD1. From germline, CDR1 is LNHDA and CDR2 SQIVND (reference sequence). The junction had 13 bases not matched to a gene; V was cut back by 4 bases and J by 5 bases. The CDR3 has 17 residues. This CDR3 reads CASSSQTLGTGQNIQYF. The CDR3 region has the DNA TGTGCCAGTAGTAGCCAGACTTTAGGGACAGGCCAAAACATTCAGTACTTC.

This clone came up a few times. The chain couples TRBV3-1 (or the pseudogene TRBV3-2) to TRBJ2-4, with 7 bases identical to TRBD1. Trimming removed 2 bases from V and 8 bases from J; junction bases left unmatched: 6. The CDR3 totals 14 residues. CDR1 and CDR2 from the germline V gene are LGHDT and YNNKEL (reference sequence). The CDR3 protein is CASSQYRGQDIQYF. The CDR3, as DNA: TGTGCCAGCAGCCAATACAGGGGCCAGGACATTCAGTACTTC.

The genes are TRBV19 and TRBJ2-1, with TRBD2 matching over 10 bases. V shed 4 bases, J shed 7 bases, and the junction held 10 bases outside the gene matches. The CDR3 spans 16 residues. Looked up from germline, CDR1 is LNHDA and CDR2 is SQIVND (reference sequence). This CDR3 is CASSRRLAGEANEQFF. CDR3 bases: TGTGCCAGTAGTAGGCGTCTAGCGGGAGAAGCGAATGAGCAGTTCTTC.

The chain couples TRBV27 to TRBJ2-7; 10 positions match TRBD1. CDR1 MNHEY and CDR2 SMNVEV come from the germline V gene (reference sequence). The J segment lost 4 bases and the V segment lost 0 bases, leaving 6 bases of the junction unmatched. The CDR3 contains 16 residues. In DNA, the CDR3 is TGTGCCAGCAGTTTATCAGGACAGGGGGGGTTTTACGAGCAGTACTTC. Protein: CASSLSGQGGFYEQYF.

The chain couples TRBV5-6 to TRBJ2-1; D possibly corresponds to TRBD2 (5 bases). This CDR3 spans 15 amino acids. Trimming cost V 0 bases and J 3 bases, with 10 bases left between them. Germline CDR1 SGHDT, CDR2 YYEEEE. CDR3 region: CASSLGSGRYNEQFF. The DNA for the CDR3 is TGTGCCAGCAGCTTGGGAAGCGGCCGCTACAATGAGCAGTTCTTC.

This chain uses TRBV28 with TRBJ1-2; no reliable D call. Germline CDR1 and CDR2: MDHEN and SYDVKM. The V end was cut by 8 bases, the J end by 1 base, with 5 bases between. CDR3 length: 11 amino acids. For the CDR3, the DNA is TGTGCCAGCGCTATTAACTATGGCTACACCTTC. This sequence encodes CASAINYGYTF.